Listed below are T cell receptor beta chains from one sample, sequenced in a study of blood T cell repertoires in COVID-19. The data were produced by immunoSEQ multiplex PCR, yet TCRdb's version contains in-frame clones alone and is incomplete. The sample lists some 330,000 clones, more than 75% seen once, with roughly 4% in the top ten. Input material: peripheral blood. These receptors originate from a woman aged 45-65 years with active or convalescent COVID-19. CDR3s include the opening cysteine and the closing phenylalanine or tryptophan. Each record gives: D gene, V gene, J gene, clone size, CDR3 DNA, CDR3 protein. The D gene is left open where the match is weak. A row's size may be missing; if present it is once, few, many or a size class.

NA	TRBV5-4	TRBJ1-4	NA	TGTGCCAGCAGCTTGGGCATCCCAGGGGAAAAACTGTTTTTT	CASSLGIPGEKLFF
NA	TRBV28	TRBJ1-3	NA	TGTGCCAGCAGTTCTTATCCAGGGATAGGAAACACCATATATTTT	CASSSYPGIGNTIYF
TRBD1	TRBV28	TRBJ1-6	NA	TGTGCCAGCAGTTGGGACCCGAGACAGGGCTCACCCCTCCACTTT	CASSWDPRQGSPLHF
NA	TRBV5-8	TRBJ1-2	NA	TGTGCCAGCAGCTTGGCCCCAGGACTCTATGGCTACACCTTC	CASSLAPGLYGYTF
NA	TRBV5-1	TRBJ2-3	NA	TGCGCCAGCAGCTTGGGACAGAGCCTCACAGATACGCAGTATTTT	CASSLGQSLTDTQYF
TRBD1	TRBV6-5	TRBJ1-6	NA	TGTGCCAGCAGGGGACAGGGGGCAAGTTCACCCCTCCACTTT	CASRGQGASSPLHF
NA	TRBV4-2	TRBJ2-1	NA	TGTGCCAGCAGCCAAAACATTCGGAGTCGGCAGTTCTTC	CASSQNIRSRQFF
TRBD1	TRBV30	TRBJ1-6	once	TGTGCCTCTGACAGGGTCGGGACACCCCTCCACTTT	CASDRVGTPLHF
TRBD2	TRBV7-2	TRBJ2-3	NA	TGTGCCAGCACCTTAAGGAGCGGGAGGGGCACAGATACGCAGTATTTT	CASTLRSGRGTDTQYF
TRBD2	TRBV10-3	TRBJ2-1	once	TGTGCCACCCGAGGGTGGACTAGCGGGGGAAATGAGCAGTTCTTC	CATRGWTSGGNEQFF
TRBD1	TRBV7-9	TRBJ1-6	few	TGTGCCAGCAGCTTCCGGGACAGTTTGGTTTATAATTCACCCCTCCACTTT	CASSFRDSLVYNSPLHF
NA	TRBV28	TRBJ2-7	NA	TGTGCCAGCAGTTCCGCCGGGACAGCTCTAAGGGGGGACTACGAGCAGTACTTC	CASSSAGTALRGDYEQYF
NA	TRBV3-1/TRBV3-2	TRBJ1-1	NA	TGTGCCAGCAGCCAGACACCTTCGAACACTGAAGCTTTCTTT	CASSQTPSNTEAFF
TRBD1	TRBV27	TRBJ1-6	NA	TGTGCCAGCAGTCTCTGGACAGGAGGCTCACCCCTCCACTTT	CASSLWTGGSPLHF
NA	TRBV19	TRBJ2-7	NA	TGTGCCAGTAGACAAATGGGTAACAGTCCCTTCTACGAGCAGTACTTC	CASRQMGNSPFYEQYF
NA	TRBV2	TRBJ1-1	NA	TGTGCCAGCAGTAGACAGCCGAACACTGAAGCTTTCTTT	CASSRQPNTEAFF
NA	TRBV4-3	TRBJ2-5	NA	TGCGCCAGCAGCCAAGCCCCTTTAGAGACCCAGTACTTC	CASSQAPLETQYF
NA	TRBV27	TRBJ1-5	NA	TGTGCCAGCAGTTTAGGGCCCGATCAGCCCCAGCATTTT	CASSLGPDQPQHF
NA	TRBV5-1	TRBJ2-1	NA	TGCGCCAGCAGCGAGCCAGCGGGTGAGCAGTTCTTC	CASSEPAGEQFF
NA	TRBV27	TRBJ1-5	NA	TGTGCCACCTCACAGGGTTCGAATCAGCCCCAGCATTTT	CATSQGSNQPQHF
TRBD1	TRBV4-1	TRBJ1-3	NA	TGCGCCAGCAGACCGGGACAGGGAACCGGAAACACCATATATTTT	CASRPGQGTGNTIYF
NA	TRBV5-1	TRBJ1-6	NA	TGCGCCAGCAGCCGTTGGGGACTAACCAGGGACATGGGATATAATTCACCCCTCCACTTT	CASSRWGLTRDMGYNSPLHF
TRBD2	TRBV5-4	TRBJ2-1	NA	TGTGCCAGCAGCTTGGCTTTAGGACACCCCGGGACTAGCTCCTACAATGAGCAGTTCTTC	CASSLALGHPGTSSYNEQFF
TRBD1	TRBV5-6	TRBJ2-2	NA	TGTGCCAGCAGCTTGCCTGACAGGGCGGGCACCGGGGAGCTGTTTTTT	CASSLPDRAGTGELFF
TRBD2	TRBV5-4	TRBJ2-7	NA	TGTGCCAGCAGCTTCGGGACTAGCGGGAGGGGCTCCTACGAGCAGTACTTC	CASSFGTSGRGSYEQYF
TRBD1	TRBV4-1	TRBJ2-1	NA	TGCGCCAGCAGTTTACAGGGGGGCTCCTACAATGAGCAGTTCTTC	CASSLQGGSYNEQFF
NA	TRBV30	TRBJ2-1	NA	TGTGCCTGGGGTCTCTACAATGAGCAGTTCTTC	CAWGLYNEQFF
NA	TRBV11-3	TRBJ1-6	NA	TGTGCCAGCAGCTTAGATCAATCCAGTCCCCTCCACTTT	CASSLDQSSPLHF
NA	TRBV4-3	TRBJ2-2	NA	TGCGCCAGCAGCCGCCTTACCAAGGAAGGGGCCAACACCGGGGAGCTGTTTTTT	CASSRLTKEGANTGELFF
TRBD1	TRBV24-1	TRBJ2-7	NA	TGTGCCACCAGTGGCGGGACAGGGGGCCAATACGAGCAGTACTTC	CATSGGTGGQYEQYF
TRBD1	TRBV4-2	TRBJ2-7	NA	TGTGCCAGCAGCCATGGACAGGGGCGGAACGAGCAGTACTTC	CASSHGQGRNEQYF
NA	TRBV13	TRBJ2-7	NA	TGTGCCAGCAGCTTAGGTTACGGGGAAATCTACGAGCAGTACTTC	CASSLGYGEIYEQYF
TRBD1	TRBV5-1	TRBJ2-3	NA	TGCGCCAGCAGCTTGAGGGACAGGCAGATAGATACGCAGTATTTT	CASSLRDRQIDTQYF
TRBD1	TRBV7-9	TRBJ2-5	NA	TGTGCCAGCAGCACCCTGACAGGGAAAGAGACCCAGTACTTC	CASSTLTGKETQYF
TRBD1	TRBV3-1/TRBV3-2	TRBJ2-5	NA	TGTGCCAGCACAGACAGGGGGAAAGAGACCCAGTACTTC	CASTDRGKETQYF
NA	TRBV4-1	TRBJ1-1	NA	TGCGCCAGCAGCCAAGCAGGGGTTAACACTGAAGCTTTCTTT	CASSQAGVNTEAFF
NA	TRBV9	TRBJ2-2	NA	TGTGCCAGCAAGGGACAAACGAACACCGGGGAGCTGTTTTTT	CASKGQTNTGELFF
NA	TRBV7-9	TRBJ1-1	NA	TGTGCCAGCAGCCGGACGGGGGTAACTGAAGCTTTCTTT	CASSRTGVTEAFF
TRBD1	TRBV5-1	TRBJ2-7	NA	TGCGCCAGCCCCAGGGGGCTCTACGAGCAGTACTTC	CASPRGLYEQYF
TRBD2	TRBV9	TRBJ2-3	once	TGTGCCAGCAGCTCTCGACTAGCGGGAGCGGATACGCAGTATTTT	CASSSRLAGADTQYF
TRBD1	TRBV19	TRBJ1-5	NA	TGTGCCAGTAGTGCGGGACAGGGGGTTGTGCAGCCCCAGCATTTT	CASSAGQGVVQPQHF
NA	TRBV5-4	TRBJ1-1	once	TGTGCCAGCAGCTTGGGTAGCATGAACACTGAAGCTTTCTTT	CASSLGSMNTEAFF
NA	TRBV10-3	TRBJ2-5	NA	TGTGCCATCACCCCGGCGGGTGGAATACGGGAGACCCAGTACTTC	CAITPAGGIRETQYF
NA	TRBV15	TRBJ1-6	NA	TGTGCCACCAGCAGAGAGCTCACGACCGGAGTTAATTCACCCCTCCACTTT	CATSRELTTGVNSPLHF
NA	TRBV14	TRBJ1-2	NA	TGTGCCAGCAGCCCCGGACAGAACTATGGCTACACCTTC	CASSPGQNYGYTF
NA	TRBV12-3/TRBV12-4	TRBJ2-1	once	TGTGCCAGCAGTCGTCAGGGGGGCCATGAGCAGTTCTTC	CASSRQGGHEQFF
NA	TRBV7-2	TRBJ2-4	NA	TGTGCCAGCAGCCCCGAGGGGGGGGTCAACATTCAGTACTTC	CASSPEGGVNIQYF
NA	TRBV19	TRBJ2-1	NA	TGTGCCAGTAGCCGGACAGAAAATGAGCAGTTCTTC	CASSRTENEQFF
NA	TRBV24-1	TRBJ2-7	NA	TGTGCCACCAGTGCTGCACAGAGCCCCTACGAGCAGTACTTC	CATSAAQSPYEQYF
NA	TRBV24-1	TRBJ2-3	NA	TGTGCCACCAGTGAGACGGGGACTAGCACAGATACGCAGTATTTT	CATSETGTSTDTQYF
TRBD1	TRBV19	TRBJ1-5	many	TGTGCCAGTAGTGCAGGGACAGGGGGTAATAGGCAGCCCCAGCATTTT	CASSAGTGGNRQPQHF
NA	TRBV7-3	TRBJ1-1	once	TGTGCCAGCAGCCCTTCGGGAGGGGGGAACACTGAAGCTTTCTTT	CASSPSGGGNTEAFF
TRBD2	TRBV2	TRBJ2-7	NA	TGTGCCAGCGGAAAGAGCGAAGCGGGGGAGCAGTACTTC	CASGKSEAGEQYF